The 28 T cell receptor beta chains in this list originate from one sample, sequenced in a study of PD-L1 blockade in urothelial cancer. The protocol was immunoSEQ multiplex PCR, while the TCRdb copy is restricted to in-frame clones and leaves out a portion. The profile shows 130,000 or so clones, 70% to 85% of them singletons. As to time point: pretreatment peripheral blood. The specimen was PBMCs, collected around atezolizumab (anti-PD-L1) treatment. These receptors were obtained from a man between 45 and 60 years old with urothelial cancer.

The chain combines TRBV6-6 with TRBJ2-7; 8 bases map to TRBD2. Trimming cost V 7 bases and J 2 bases; bases outside gene matches: 10. CDR3 length equals 15 residues. Germline CDR1 and CDR2: MNHNY and SVGAGI (reference sequence). CDR3 protein: CASINTGTSTYEQYF. The CDR3 DNA is TGTGCCAGCATCAACACCGGGACTAGTACCTACGAGCAGTACTTC.

The chain's CDR3 is CASSRIRTGRGNNEQFF. The CDR3 DNA reads TGTGCCAGCAGCCGAATTAGGACAGGGAGGGGAAACAATGAGCAGTTCTTC. This chain joins TRBV14 and TRBJ2-1, with a possible D match to TRBD1 (8 bases). V was cut by 4 bases and J by 5 bases, with 21 bases left in between. CDR1 and CDR2 (germline): SGHDN, FVKESK. The CDR3 loop spans 17 amino acids.

The table lists this clone with a count of one. The V gene is TRBV4-1, the J gene TRBJ2-1; weak D call: TRBD2 (6 bases). The CDR3 runs to 13 residues. CDR1 MGHRA and CDR2 YSYEKL come from the germline V gene. Trimming removed 4 bases at V and 14 bases at J, with 18 bases between. The CDR3 DNA reads as TGCGCCAGCAGCCTGGGACCGGGGGAAAAAGAGTTCTTC. Translating it yields CASSLGPGEKEFF.

This clone was picked up a small number of times. The chain has TRBV30 and TRBJ1-1; D uncertain. The V gene's germline CDR1 is GTSNPN and CDR2 SVGIG (reference sequence). The CDR3 spans 12 residues. The V end was cut by 4 bases, the J end by 8 bases, with 14 bases between. The DNA for the CDR3 is TGTGCCTGGAAGTGGACGGACTCCGAAGCTTTCTTT. Protein sequence: CAWKWTDSEAFF.

J is TRBJ1-5 and V is TRBV9, with D possibly matching TRBD1 (5 bases). Germline V gene lookup returns CDR1 SGDLS and CDR2 YYNGEE. CDR3 length: 15 amino acids. V lost 3 bases and J 3 bases, leaving 13 bases between the germline ends. The CDR3 loop is CASSATDLTNQPQHF. In DNA, the CDR3 is TGTGCCAGCAGCGCGACAGATCTTACCAATCAGCCCCAGCATTTT.

This chain uses TRBV28 with TRBJ2-5, with D unresolved. Trimming stripped 5 bases from V and 4 bases from J, with 14 bases between. Germline V gene sequence: CDR1 MDHEN, CDR2 SYDVKM. The CDR3 runs 14 residues. This CDR3 reads CASSPSRPGETQYF. The CDR3 nucleotides read TGTGCCAGCAGTCCCTCCCGTCCAGGAGAGACCCAGTACTTC.

The CDR3 nucleotides read TGTGCCATCAGTGAGAATAGAGGGGGACAGGGCGCCAACGAGCAGTACTTC. It yields the protein CAISENRGGQGANEQYF. This rearrangement joins TRBV10-3 to TRBJ2-7; 9 nucleotides agree with TRBD1. Germline CDR1 is ENHRY and CDR2 is SYGVKD. The CDR3 consists of 17 residues. V lost 2 bases, J lost 5 bases, and 13 bases stayed unmatched.

V gene TRBV9 combines with J gene TRBJ1-6; 10 bases agree with TRBD1. Germline values: CDR1 SGDLS, CDR2 YYNGEE. The CDR3 consists of 15 residues. Trimming took 0 bases from V and 15 from J; bases not matched to a gene: 9. Here the CDR3 DNA reads TGTGCCAGCAGCGTAGGGACAGGGGGATTCGCGGACCTCCACTTT. Translated, it gives CASSVGTGGFADLHF.

The chain is built from TRBV9 and TRBJ2-3, with 9 bases that match TRBD2. With V trimmed by 4 bases and J by 2 bases, 5 bases remained unmatched. Germline-derived CDR1 and CDR2 are SGDLS and YYNGEE. This CDR3 region has 15 residues. CDR3 coding DNA: TGTGCCAGCAGCTTTAGCGGGAGAGCCACAGATACGCAGTATTTT. Its translation is CASSFSGRATDTQYF.

DNA of the CDR3: TGCGCCAGCAGCGCGACTAGCGGGAACCATGAGCAGTTCTTC. This codes for CASSATSGNHEQFF. The J gene is TRBJ2-1, the V gene TRBV5-1, with 11 nucleotides matching TRBD2. After removal of 4 bases from V and 8 bases from J, the junction contained 5 bases not matched to a gene. From germline, CDR1 is SGHRS and CDR2 YFSETQ. This CDR3 contains 14 residues. Looking up the rest from reference TRBV5-1 and TRBJ2-1 gives the full variable domain: KAGVTQTPRYLIKTRGQQVTLSCSPISGHRSVSWYQQTPGQGLQFLFEYFSETQRNKGNFPGRFSGRQFSNSRSEMNVSTLELGDSALYLCASSATSGNHEQFFGPGTRLTVL.

This CDR3 reads CASSLEPGGHTEAFF. The CDR3 DNA sequence: TGTGCCAGCAGCTTAGAGCCTGGGGGCCACACTGAAGCTTTCTTT. This chain links TRBV11-2 with TRBJ1-1, with a tentative D call TRBD1 (6 bases). There are 15 residues in the CDR3. Germline assignment: CDR1 SGHAT and CDR2 FQNNGV. Trimming took 0 bases from V and 3 from J, leaving 11 bases between them.

The count of this clone is one. The gene calls are TRBV19 and TRBJ2-2; weak D call: TRBD1 (5 bases). CDR1 and CDR2 (germline): LNHDA, SQIVND (reference sequence). The CDR3 spans 14 residues. The V end lost 7 bases, the J end lost 3 bases, and 12 bases lay between the germline ends. The CDR3 sequence is CASTYRRHTGELFF. CDR3 sequence (DNA): TGTGCCAGTACTTACAGGAGACACACCGGGGAGCTGTTTTTT.

The CDR3 bases are TGTGCCAGCAGTTACTCGAGGGCGGCCGGATCCTACGAGCAGTACTTC. Translated, it gives CASSYSRAAGSYEQYF. V gene TRBV6-5 combines with J gene TRBJ2-7; a possible D gene is TRBD2 (5 bases). V dropped 0 bases and J dropped 1 base, with 13 bases sitting between them. Germline lookup yields CDR1 MNHEY and CDR2 SVGAGI. The CDR3 runs to 16 residues.

The J gene is TRBJ1-2, the V gene TRBV6-6; a weak D match, TRBD1 (5 bases). This CDR3 has 12 amino acids. Germline V gene sequence: CDR1 MNHNY, CDR2 SVGAGI (reference sequence). V shed 6 bases and J shed 3 bases, with 8 bases lying between them. CDR3 nucleotide sequence: TGTGCCAGCAGGACAGCCGACTATGGCTACACCTTC. It specifies CASRTADYGYTF.

V is TRBV11-2 and J is TRBJ2-1; TRBD1 agrees at 9 bases. Unmatched junction bases numbered 8, after V lost 3 bases and J lost 8 bases. CDR1 SGHAT and CDR2 FQNNGV come from the germline V gene. The CDR3 is made up of 15 amino acids. CDR3 sequence (DNA): TGTGCCAGCAGCTTGGGGACAGGGACTATCGATGAGCAGTTCTTC. It translates to CASSLGTGTIDEQFF. Together with reference TRBV11-2 and TRBJ2-1, the CDR3 gives the full variable domain: EAGVAQSPRYKIIEKRQSVAFWCNPISGHATLYWYQQILGQGPKLLIQFQNNGVVDDSQLPKDRFSAERLKGVDSTLKIQPAKLEDSAVYLCASSLGTGTIDEQFFGPGTRLTVL.

The chain carries TRBV15 and TRBJ1-2; 8 bases fit TRBD1. Looked up from germline, CDR1 is LNHNV and CDR2 is YYDKDF (reference sequence). The CDR3 contains 17 residues. J gave up 2 bases and V 4 bases, and 12 bases lay outside the gene matches. The CDR3 DNA follows: TGTGCCACCAGCACCATGCACAGGGGGGAGAAGAACTATGGCTACACCTTC. Protein sequence: CATSTMHRGEKNYGYTF.

The chain links TRBV28 to TRBJ2-3; 11 bases are a match to TRBD2. The germline gives CDR1 MDHEN, CDR2 SYDVKM. The CDR3 has 17 residues. V trimming: 3 bases; J trimming: 5 bases; junction bases outside the gene matches: 10. CDR3 protein: CASSFTSGSNSRDTQYF. The CDR3 nucleotides are TGTGCCAGCAGTTTCACTAGCGGGAGCAATAGCCGAGATACGCAGTATTTT. Filled out from reference TRBV28 and TRBJ2-3, the complete variable domain reads DVKVTQSSRYLVKRTGEKVFLECVQDMDHENMFWYRQDPGLGLRLIYFSYDVKMKEKGDIPEGYSVSREKKERFSLILESASTNQTSMYLCASSFTSGSNSRDTQYFGPGTRLTVL.

J is TRBJ2-3 and V is TRBV21-1; the tabulated D call, TRBD1, remains unverified against the DNA. TRBV21-1 represents a pseudogene. The CDR3 is 16 residues long. The chain's CDR3 is CASSPRDSTSTDTQYF. The CDR3 DNA reads TGTGCCAGCAGCCCCCGGGACAGCACCTCCACAGATACGCAGTATTTT.

This chain links TRBV18 with TRBJ2-2; D is ambiguous. V lost 0 bases and J lost 5, with 7 bases in between. Germline CDR1 reads KGHSH; CDR2 reads LQKENI. CDR3 length: 14 amino acids. The CDR3 DNA reads as TGTGCCAGCTCACCACCCGTTAGAACCGGGGAGCTGTTTTTT. It translates to CASSPPVRTGELFF.

The chain links TRBV19 to TRBJ2-7; TRBD2 matches 7 bases. The CDR3 runs 15 residues. The ends lost 1 base at V and 3 bases at J; junction bases unmatched: 6. The germline V gene encodes CDR1 LNHDA and CDR2 SQIVND (reference sequence). The CDR3 coding sequence is TGTGCCAGTAGTATAGTGGCTAGCGGAAACTACGAGCAGTACTTC. Translation gives CASSIVASGNYEQYF.

The chain uses TRBV6-5 and TRBJ1-3, with D possibly matching TRBD1 (5 bases). Germline V gene data show CDR1 as MNHEY and CDR2 as SVGAGI. This CDR3 region has 15 residues. V was pared by 6 bases and J by 4 bases, with 16 bases between. In DNA form, the CDR3 reads TGTGCCAGCAGAAGTCAGGGTATGGGAGGAAACACCATATATTTT. It encodes CASRSQGMGGNTIYF.

This chain joins TRBV9 and TRBJ2-3, with 9 bases identical to TRBD1. V trimming: 6 bases; J trimming: 3 bases; junction bases outside the gene matches: 14. There are 17 residues in the CDR3. Germline CDR1 SGDLS, CDR2 YYNGEE. CDR3 sequence reads: CASTRTVQGAATDTQYF. The CDR3 DNA reads as TGTGCCAGCACACGCACGGTACAGGGGGCCGCGACAGATACGCAGTATTTT. Using reference TRBV9 and TRBJ2-3 for the parts outside the CDR3, the full variable domain is DSGVTQTPKHLITATGQRVTLRCSPRSGDLSVYWYQQSLDQGLQFLIQYYNGEERAKGNILERFSAQQFPDLHSELNLSSLELGDSALYFCASTRTVQGAATDTQYFGPGTRLTVL.

This chain uses TRBV19 with TRBJ1-2; D is possibly TRBD1 (5 bases). V lost 5 bases and J lost 7, with 20 bases in between. The CDR3 consists of 15 residues. Per the germline V gene, CDR1 is LNHDA and CDR2 is SQIVND (reference sequence). The CDR3 DNA reads as TGTGCCAGTAGTCCCCGTGGGCAGGGCCTATTTGGCTACACCTTC. Its translation is CASSPRGQGLFGYTF.

The V and J genes are TRBV7-9 and TRBJ1-3; 10 positions agree with TRBD1. Germline lookup yields CDR1 SEHNR and CDR2 FQNEAQ (reference sequence). The CDR3 extends over 16 amino acids. Unmatched junction bases numbered 16, after V lost 8 bases and J lost 9 bases. CDR3 amino acids: CASGAGTGALIGTIYF. In DNA form, the CDR3 reads TGTGCCAGCGGGGCGGGGACAGGGGCCCTCATAGGCACCATATATTTT.

The rearrangement uses TRBV7-2 and TRBJ2-7; 14 positions match TRBD2. The germline gives CDR1 SGHTA, CDR2 FQGNSA. The CDR3 contains 17 residues. V dropped 4 bases and J dropped 4; count of bases not matched to a gene: 9. The CDR3 here is CASSSRPGTSGSYEQYF. The CDR3 DNA reads TGTGCCAGCAGCTCGCGCCCTGGGACTAGCGGGAGTTACGAGCAGTACTTC.

The chain links TRBV7-9 to TRBJ2-7; a possible D gene is TRBD2 (6 bases). CDR1 SEHNR and CDR2 FQNEAQ come from the germline V gene (reference sequence). V gave up 0 bases and J gave up 0 bases, with 12 bases separating them. This CDR3 is built from 16 residues. This CDR3 is CASSLASGRSSYEQYF. DNA of the CDR3: TGTGCCAGCAGCTTAGCTAGCGGACGGAGCTCCTACGAGCAGTACTTC.

With respect to this clone: This clone may be a read error of a much larger clone one base away. The same CDR3 can be traced to other DNA sequences in this sample. The J gene is TRBJ1-5, the V gene TRBV19, with 10 bases matching TRBD1. V was clipped by 3 bases and J by 4 bases; unmatched bases: 3. The germline V gene has CDR1 LNHDA and CDR2 SQIVND (reference sequence). The length of the CDR3 is 15 residues. The CDR3 loop reads CASSIWGQGNQPQHF. The CDR3 nucleotides read TGTGCCAGTAGTATTTGGGGACAGGGGAATCAGCCCCAGCATTTT.

The rearrangement links TRBV28 to TRBJ2-1; 10 nucleotides line up with TRBD1. CDR3 size: 14 residues. Per germline, CDR1 MDHEN and CDR2 SYDVKM. After removal of 6 bases from V and 7 bases from J, the junction contained 6 bases not matched to a gene. The CDR3, as DNA: TGTGCCAGCAGAGCCGGGACAGGGGTTAATGAGCAGTTCTTC. It specifies CASRAGTGVNEQFF.